Listed below are T cell receptor beta chains from one sample, sequenced in a study of blood T cell repertoires in COVID-19. Clones were read by immunoSEQ multiplex PCR, and TCRdb kept only the in-frame ones, dropping some. The table lists just under 90,000 clones, approximately 91% of them singletons. The source material was peripheral blood. The receptors were sampled from a woman aged 80 or older with acute or convalescent COVID-19. CDR3s include the opening cysteine and the closing phenylalanine or tryptophan. D genes are given only for firm matches. The size field is filled for only some rows; it gives once, few, many or a size class.

D: TRBD2; length: 16; V: TRBV9; size: .; J: TRBJ2-3; DNA: TGTGCCAGCAGCGGCGGGACTAGTTCCCGCACAGATACGCAGTATTTT; CDR3: CASSGGTSSRTDTQYF
D: TRBD2; length: 15; V: TRBV28; size: .; J: TRBJ2-7; DNA: TGTGCCAGCAGTCCGGGGACTAGCCATACCTACGAGCAGTACTTC; CDR3: CASSPGTSHTYEQYF
D: .; length: 15; V: TRBV4-3; size: .; J: TRBJ1-6; DNA: TGCGCCAGCAGCCAAGAAACAGGGAATAATTCACCCCTCCACTTT; CDR3: CASSQETGNNSPLHF
D: .; length: 14; V: TRBV7-8; size: .; J: TRBJ1-2; DNA: TGTGCCAGCAGCTTGGGACACAGGAACTATGGCTACACCTTC; CDR3: CASSLGHRNYGYTF
D: TRBD2; length: 17; V: TRBV5-1; size: .; J: TRBJ2-3; DNA: TGCGCCAGCAGCTTGGAGGGACTAGCGGGACGGGCAGATACGCAGTATTTT; CDR3: CASSLEGLAGRADTQYF
D: .; length: 12; V: TRBV12-3/TRBV12-4; size: .; J: TRBJ2-7; DNA: TGTGCCAGCAGCCGAGACAGCTACGAGCAGTACTTC; CDR3: CASSRDSYEQYF
D: TRBD2; length: 17; V: TRBV7-9; size: .; J: TRBJ2-1; DNA: TGTGCCAGCAGCTTACTGGGACTAGCGGGGTCCTACAATGAGCAGTTCTTC; CDR3: CASSLLGLAGSYNEQFF
D: .; length: 15; V: TRBV5-4; size: .; J: TRBJ1-1; DNA: TGTGCCAGCAGCTTGGTTGGGAGGGGGAACACTGAAGCTTTCTTT; CDR3: CASSLVGRGNTEAFF
D: .; length: 16; V: TRBV5-8; size: .; J: TRBJ2-5; DNA: TGTGCCAGCAGCTTGTTGGCAGGGCTAGGGCAAGAGACCCAGTACTTC; CDR3: CASSLLAGLGQETQYF
D: .; length: 13; V: TRBV11-2; size: .; J: TRBJ1-1; DNA: TGTGCCAGCAGCCAGGGGATAGGGACTGAAGCTTTCTTT; CDR3: CASSQGIGTEAFF
D: TRBD2; length: 15; V: TRBV7-3; size: once; J: TRBJ2-1; DNA: TGTGCCAGCAGCGACCCGGGACTAGCAATCAATGAGCAGTTCTTC; CDR3: CASSDPGLAINEQFF
D: TRBD1; length: 14; V: TRBV19; size: once; J: TRBJ1-1; DNA: TGTGCCAGTAGGGGGACAGGGAGGAACACTGAAGCTTTCTTT; CDR3: CASRGTGRNTEAFF
D: .; length: 16; V: TRBV5-1; size: .; J: TRBJ1-1; DNA: TGCGCCAGCAGCTTGGCCGTAACAGGGCTGAACACTGAAGCTTTCTTT; CDR3: CASSLAVTGLNTEAFF
D: .; length: 14; V: TRBV5-1; size: .; J: TRBJ1-2; DNA: TGCGCCAGCAGCTCGACAGCGGGGGACTATGGCTACACCTTC; CDR3: CASSSTAGDYGYTF
D: TRBD2; length: 16; V: TRBV11-3; size: .; J: TRBJ2-7; DNA: TGTGCCAGCAGCTATGGGTTTGGAGCGGGGTACTACGAGCAGTACTTC; CDR3: CASSYGFGAGYYEQYF
D: TRBD1; length: 15; V: TRBV11-2; size: few; J: TRBJ1-4; DNA: TGTGCCAGCAGCGTAAGACAGGGTTCGAGTGAAAAACTGTTTTTT; CDR3: CASSVRQGSSEKLFF
D: TRBD1; length: 17; V: TRBV7-8; size: .; J: TRBJ2-7; DNA: TGTGCCAGCAGCTCCCCAGGGACAGGGGGTATTCCCTACGAGCAGTACTTC; CDR3: CASSSPGTGGIPYEQYF
D: TRBD1; length: 13; V: TRBV2; size: once; J: TRBJ1-1; DNA: TGTGCCAGCAGGGACAGGGGGCTCGCTGAAGCTTTCTTT; CDR3: CASRDRGLAEAFF
D: TRBD1; length: 15; V: TRBV4-2; size: .; J: TRBJ1-5; DNA: TGTGCCAGCAGCCAAGATCGGGGACAGAATCAGCCCCAGCATTTT; CDR3: CASSQDRGQNQPQHF
D: .; length: 12; V: TRBV5-4; size: .; J: TRBJ2-7; DNA: TGTGCCAGCAGCTTGGACAACTACGAGCAGTACTTC; CDR3: CASSLDNYEQYF
D: TRBD2; length: 14; V: TRBV6-5; size: .; J: TRBJ2-5; DNA: TGTGCCAGCTTAAAAACGGGGGGGCCAGAGACCCAGTACTTC; CDR3: CASLKTGGPETQYF
D: TRBD1; length: 15; V: TRBV9; size: .; J: TRBJ1-4; DNA: TGTGCCAGCAGCACGGGACAGGGGCGGGGTGAAAAACTGTTTTTT; CDR3: CASSTGQGRGEKLFF
D: TRBD1; length: 13; V: TRBV7-9; size: .; J: TRBJ2-1; DNA: TGTGCCAGCAGCCTCCAGGGGGACAATGAGCAGTTCTTC; CDR3: CASSLQGDNEQFF
D: TRBD2; length: 15; V: TRBV7-2; size: .; J: TRBJ2-2; DNA: TGTGCCAGCAGCCATAGCGGGGCGGGCACCGGGGAGCTGTTTTTT; CDR3: CASSHSGAGTGELFF
D: .; length: 14; V: TRBV28; size: .; J: TRBJ1-4; DNA: TGTGCCAGCAGTTTAGGAGCCCCCACTGAAAAACTGTTTTTT; CDR3: CASSLGAPTEKLFF
D: TRBD1; length: 14; V: TRBV28; size: .; J: TRBJ2-5; DNA: TGTGCCAGCAGGACCCCAGGGGGACAAGAGACCCAGTACTTC; CDR3: CASRTPGGQETQYF
D: TRBD1; length: 16; V: TRBV7-8; size: .; J: TRBJ1-4; DNA: TGTGCCAGCAGCTTAAGGGGACAGGGGGCCGTTGAAAAACTGTTTTTT; CDR3: CASSLRGQGAVEKLFF
D: TRBD1; length: 14; V: TRBV5-8; size: .; J: TRBJ1-3; DNA: TGTGCCAGCAGCTCACAGGGGACCGGAAACACCATATATTTT; CDR3: CASSSQGTGNTIYF
D: TRBD1; length: 14; V: TRBV27; size: .; J: TRBJ1-6; DNA: TGTGCCAGCAGTTTTGGGACAGGGAATTCACCCCTCCACTTT; CDR3: CASSFGTGNSPLHF
D: .; length: 16; V: TRBV9; size: .; J: TRBJ1-4; DNA: TGTGCCAGCAGCGTAGGGGAGGACCCCCGGACCGAAAAACTGTTTTTT; CDR3: CASSVGEDPRTEKLFF
D: TRBD1; length: 15; V: TRBV9; size: .; J: TRBJ2-1; DNA: TGTGCCAGCAGCCAGGGGGCACTAGCCCACAATGAGCAGTTCTTC; CDR3: CASSQGALAHNEQFF
D: TRBD2; length: 16; V: TRBV5-1; size: .; J: TRBJ2-1; DNA: TGCGCCAGCAGCTCAGGACTAGCGGGAGTATACAATGAGCAGTTCTTC; CDR3: CASSSGLAGVYNEQFF
D: .; length: 16; V: TRBV5-6; size: .; J: TRBJ2-6; DNA: TGTGCCAGCAGCCTTGTTGGGAGCTCTGGGGCCAACGTCCTGACTTTC; CDR3: CASSLVGSSGANVLTF
D: .; length: 17; V: TRBV9; size: .; J: TRBJ2-2; DNA: TGTGCCAGCAGCGTAAAACGGGACACTGCGAACACCGGGGAGCTGTTTTTT; CDR3: CASSVKRDTANTGELFF
D: TRBD1; length: 15; V: TRBV5-1; size: .; J: TRBJ2-1; DNA: TGCGCCAGCAGCGCAGGGGGAACGAACTACAATGAGCAGTTCTTC; CDR3: CASSAGGTNYNEQFF
D: .; length: 15; V: TRBV24-1; size: .; J: TRBJ2-3; DNA: TGTGCCACCAGTGATACCGGGATGGGGTCAGATACGCAGTATTTT; CDR3: CATSDTGMGSDTQYF
D: .; length: 17; V: TRBV11-2; size: .; J: TRBJ2-3; DNA: TGTGCCAGCAGCTTACTGGTTCGGAGCACTAGCACAGATACGCAGTATTTT; CDR3: CASSLLVRSTSTDTQYF
D: TRBD1; length: 13; V: TRBV24-1; size: .; J: TRBJ2-2; DNA: TGTGCCACCAGCCCACAGGGGACCGGGGAGCTGTTTTTT; CDR3: CATSPQGTGELFF
D: TRBD2; length: 16; V: TRBV6-5; size: once; J: TRBJ2-5; DNA: TGTGCCAGCAGTTCCTATAGCGGGGGTAGCCAAGAGACCCAGTACTTC; CDR3: CASSSYSGGSQETQYF
D: TRBD1; length: 15; V: TRBV6-5; size: .; J: TRBJ1-4; DNA: TGTGCCAGCAGTTATTCGACAGGGGAGGATGAAAAACTGTTTTTT; CDR3: CASSYSTGEDEKLFF
D: .; length: 13; V: TRBV30; size: once; J: TRBJ2-7; DNA: TGTGCCTGGAGCCCCGGGGTTAGCTACGAGCAGTACTTC; CDR3: CAWSPGVSYEQYF
D: .; length: 15; V: TRBV6-1; size: .; J: TRBJ1-4; DNA: TGTGCCAGCAGTGAAAACCCAGGGTGGGATGAAAAACTGTTTTTT; CDR3: CASSENPGWDEKLFF